This TCR beta chain was captured in a study of cytomegalovirus exposure and HLA in healthy donors. This clone was observed once. What it binds is unknown. Profiling relied on immunoSEQ multiplex PCR, and the TCRdb table lists in-frame clones only, not all of them. The table has 100,000 to 150,000 clones, about 90% seen once. Study results and limitations: The study designated 150 or so TCR beta chains cytomegalovirus-associated. The tendency of first-cohort TCR clusters to co-occur in the 95 to 150 validation repertoires was the finding of a later analysis.

In germline, CDR1 is SGHRS, CDR2 YFSETQ. V dropped 2 bases and J dropped 0 bases, with 11 bases sitting between them. The CDR3 loop spans 16 amino acids. The rearrangement joins TRBV5-1 to TRBJ2-2; tentative D call: TRBD2 (7 bases). The sample was PBMCs. This TCR came from a man aged 25 to 40 in good health and CMV-seronegative. The CDR3, as DNA: TGCGCCAGCAGCTTAACGCGGGGGCCGAACACCGGGGAGCTGTTTTTT. Its translation: CASSLTRGPNTGELFF.